The 12 T cell receptor beta chains below were found in one sample sequenced in a study of beta chain features in type 1 diabetes. Study findings and constraints: Significant though moderate, a shortening of TCRB CDR3s appeared in all four CD4+ subsets of Type 1 diabetes patients.

Their target antigens are unknown. Since all of the isolated RNA was reverse transcribed, expressed TCRB transcripts were what got sequenced. Generated by immunoSEQ multiplex PCR, the TCRdb table keeps only in-frame clones and is missing some. The sample lists a few hundred thousand clones; around an eighth were seen once. Source material: naive CD4+ T cells from blood. These receptors originate from a woman in her late teens or twenties with type 1 diabetes.

This chain joins TRBV7-9 and TRBJ1-1; a possible D gene is TRBD1 (5 bases). Trimming shortened V by 2 bases and J by 0 bases, and 7 bases separated the two germline ends. CDR1 SEHNR and CDR2 FQNEAQ come from the germline V gene (reference sequence). The CDR3 is made up of 14 amino acids. The DNA of the CDR3 is TGTGCCAGCAGCTTACCAGGGATGAACACTGAAGCTTTCTTT. It is translated as CASSLPGMNTEAFF. The full variable domain, rest sourced from reference TRBV7-9 and TRBJ1-1, is DTGVSQNPRHKITKRGQNVTFRCDPISEHNRLYWYRQTLGQGPEFLTYFQNEAQLEKSRLLSDRFSAERPKGSFSTLEIQRTEQGDSAMYLCASSLPGMNTEAFFGQGTRLTVV.

The chain combines TRBV5-1 with TRBJ2-7; 8 bases are a match to TRBD1. CDR1 is SGHRS, CDR2 YFSETQ, per germline. The junction had 7 bases not matched to a gene; V was cut back by 0 bases and J by 2 bases. CDR3 length: 16 residues. This chain's CDR3 is CASSLGRGQGTYEQYF. CDR3 sequence (DNA): TGCGCCAGCAGCTTGGGGCGAGGACAGGGCACCTACGAGCAGTACTTC.

This clone has a count of ten or more. The chain has TRBV11-2 and TRBJ2-7; 8 bases fit TRBD2. The germline V gene encodes CDR1 SGHAT and CDR2 FQNNGV. V trimming: 5 bases; J trimming: 5 bases; junction bases outside the gene matches: 5. This CDR3 is 13 amino acids long. The CDR3 DNA reads as TGTGCCAGCAGCCTCGGACTAGCCCACGAGCAGTACGTC. It specifies CASSLGLAHEQYV.

V gene TRBV27 combines with J gene TRBJ2-1, with D possibly being TRBD2 (5 bases). The V gene's germline CDR1 is MNHEY and CDR2 SMNVEV (reference sequence). Trimming stripped 5 bases from V and 10 bases from J, with 24 bases between. This CDR3 region has 16 residues. This CDR3 reads CASSGLTPGNLREQFF. The CDR3 DNA reads as TGTGCCAGCAGTGGCCTGACACCGGGGAACCTGAGGGAGCAGTTCTTC.

V usage is TRBV5-1 and J usage is TRBJ1-5; 7 nucleotides line up with TRBD1. The CDR3 runs to 14 residues. V gave up 3 bases and J gave up 4 bases; unmatched junction bases: 4. The germline gives CDR1 SGHRS, CDR2 YFSETQ. The CDR3 DNA reads TGCGCCAGCAGCTCCGGACAGGCGAATCAGCCCCAGCATTTT. This encodes CASSSGQANQPQHF.

The chain uses TRBV7-2 and TRBJ2-3; D may be TRBD2 (5 bases). This CDR3 is 12 amino acids long. Trimming cost V 3 bases and J 6 bases, with 7 bases left between them. The germline gives CDR1 SGHTA, CDR2 FQGNSA. The CDR3 is CASSFGEDTQYF. For the CDR3, the DNA is TGTGCCAGCAGCTTTGGGGAGGATACGCAGTATTTT.

V gene TRBV28 combines with J gene TRBJ2-7, with D perhaps matching TRBD1 (5 bases). The germline CDR1 and CDR2 sequences are MDHEN and SYDVKM. The V gene lost 2 bases and the J gene lost 0 bases, with 11 bases spanning the gap. This CDR3 is 15 amino acids long. The CDR3 bases are TGTGCCAGCAGTTTAAGACAGATTCTCTCCTACGAGCAGTACTTC. Encoded protein: CASSLRQILSYEQYF. The complete variable domain, with remaining parts taken from reference TRBV28 and TRBJ2-7, reads DVKVTQSSRYLVKRTGEKVFLECVQDMDHENMFWYRQDPGLGLRLIYFSYDVKMKEKGDIPEGYSVSREKKERFSLILESASTNQTSMYLCASSLRQILSYEQYFGPGTRLTVT.

This clone was recorded at least ten times. This sequence joins TRBV4-3 and TRBJ2-3, with D possibly TRBD2 on 5 matching bases. Germline V CDR1 and CDR2: LGHNA, YSLEER. This CDR3 region has 16 residues. The ends were cut back, 0 bases at V and 0 bases at J, with 10 bases in the middle. CDR3 coding DNA: TGCGCCAGCAGCCAAGAGGTAGCGACTAGCACAGATACGCAGTATTTT. It translates to CASSQEVATSTDTQYF.

The chain couples TRBV15 to TRBJ2-1, with D perhaps matching TRBD1 (6 bases). Deletions cut 3 bases from V and 3 bases from J, with 18 bases between. This CDR3 has 17 residues. Germline V lookup: CDR1 LNHNV, CDR2 YYDKDF (reference sequence). As DNA, the CDR3 is TGTGCCACCAGCAGTAACCTGGGGCAGGGACACTACAATGAGCAGTTCTTC. It translates to CATSSNLGQGHYNEQFF.

This clone has a handful of counts. This sequence joins TRBV11-1 and TRBJ2-1; TRBD1 agrees at 7 bases. V lost 5 bases to trimming and J lost 8 bases; unmatched junction nucleotides: 6. The germline gives CDR1 SGHAT, CDR2 FQDESV (reference sequence). CDR3 length: 13 residues. The DNA of the CDR3 is TGTGCCAGCAGCCTTGACAGGGTAGATGAGCAGTTCTTC. Translated, it gives CASSLDRVDEQFF.

The chain recombines TRBV29-1 with TRBJ2-3; TRBD2 matches at 7 bases. The CDR3 loop spans 13 amino acids. The V gene end was trimmed by 3 bases and the J gene end by 2 bases; junction bases not matched to a gene: 2. Germline V lookup: CDR1 SQVTM, CDR2 ANQGSEA. The CDR3 is CSVEGTITDTQYF. DNA for the CDR3: TGCAGCGTTGAGGGGACTATCACAGATACGCAGTATTTT.

This chain joins TRBV7-6 and TRBJ2-5, with TRBD2 identical over 7 bases. With 0 bases clipped from V and 5 bases from J, the junction kept 6 bases outside the gene matches. The CDR3 spans 15 residues. Per the germline V gene, CDR1 is SGHVS and CDR2 is FNYEAQ. CDR3 nucleotides: TGTGCCAGCAGCTTAGCGGGGAGGGCGGGCGAGACCCAGTACTTC. It yields the protein CASSLAGRAGETQYF.